Shown below are 27 T cell receptor beta chains from a single sample sequenced in a study of a mutant IDH1 vaccine in newly diagnosed glioma. Profiled with immunoSEQ multiplex PCR; TCRdb holds only in-frame clones, not every one. The sample holds more than 35,000 clones, 81% seen once. Specified time point: week 35, safety follow-up. Each dose of the vaccine consisted of 300 ug of mutant IDH1 20-mer peptide, with topical imiquimod. Their antigens remain unidentified. The source was PBMCs, collected from a glioma patient whose treatment included an IDH1 peptide vaccine. The receptor set was obtained from a woman between 40 and 55 years old with glioma. Some clones in this sample may be carry-over from other donors' samples.

This clone has only a few counts. The CDR3 DNA is TGTGCCTCCTCTGAAACGAAGGGGACCCAGTACTTC. It codes for CASSETKGTQYF. V usage is TRBV7-2 and J usage is TRBJ2-5; D is undetermined. In germline, CDR1 is SGHTA, CDR2 FQGNSA. Trimming removed 11 bases at V and 7 bases at J, with 17 bases between. This CDR3 has 12 residues.

The rearrangement uses TRBV9 and TRBJ1-1, with a weak D call TRBD1 (5 bases). This CDR3 contains 13 residues. V lost 6 bases, J lost 5 bases, and 14 bases lay in between. The germline V gene has CDR1 SGDLS and CDR2 YYNGEE. The CDR3 sequence: CASNSGGTTEAFF. The CDR3 DNA reads TGTGCCAGCAACTCTGGGGGGACGACTGAAGCTTTCTTT.

V gene TRBV6-1 combines with J gene TRBJ2-7; D gene ambiguous. Germline V gene lookup returns CDR1 MNHNS and CDR2 SASEGT. The CDR3 contains 14 residues. The V gene lost 7 bases and the J gene lost 0 bases, with 13 bases spanning the gap. The CDR3 DNA follows: TGTGCCAGCACCCTGCCCCCCCCCTCCTACGAGCAGTACTTC. It is translated as CASTLPPPSYEQYF.

The J gene is TRBJ2-3, the V gene TRBV19, with 8 bases identical to TRBD1. Per germline, CDR1 LNHDA and CDR2 SQIVND (reference sequence). Trimming cost V 6 bases and J 1 base; bases outside gene matches: 6. The CDR3 has 15 residues. In DNA form, the CDR3 reads TGTGCCAGTAGGGAACAGGGGGGAGGCACAGATACGCAGTATTTT. It specifies CASREQGGGTDTQYF.

This clone was observed once. The J gene is TRBJ2-1, the V gene TRBV20-1; TRBD2 might be the D (5 bases). Germline assignment: CDR1 DFQATT and CDR2 SNEGSKA (reference sequence). With 3 bases removed from V and 8 bases from J, the gap between germline ends came to 8 bases. The CDR3 is 11 amino acids. CDR3 protein: CSASRGYEQFF. CDR3 sequence (DNA): TGCAGTGCTAGCAGAGGGTATGAGCAGTTCTTC.

The V call is TRBV2, the J call TRBJ2-5; either TRBD1 or TRBD2 may fit D (6 bases each). V was clipped by 6 bases and J by 13 bases, with 27 bases between them. Germline CDR1 SNHLY, CDR2 FYNNEI. The CDR3 sequence is 15 residues long. CDR3 protein: CASRAARSPRGASYF. The CDR3 nucleotides read TGTGCCAGCAGGGCTGCACGCTCCCCTAGGGGGGCGTCGTACTTC.

This chain uses TRBV5-1 with TRBJ1-1; 9 bases match TRBD1. The V and J ends lost 3 bases and 4 bases, in that order; junction bases with no gene match: 13. The CDR3 covers 17 residues. Germline V gene sequence: CDR1 SGHRS, CDR2 YFSETQ. The CDR3: CASSSLLNRGQSTEAFF. Written as DNA, the CDR3 is TGCGCCAGCAGCTCCTTGTTGAACAGGGGGCAAAGCACTGAAGCTTTCTTT.

The rearrangement links TRBV18 to TRBJ1-6; D might be TRBD1 (5 bases). Germline V CDR1 and CDR2: KGHSH, LQKENI. The CDR3 runs to 15 residues. Trimming left V 0 bases short and J 8 bases short, with 11 bases between. The CDR3, as DNA: TGTGCCAGCTCACCACCCGGGGGATCCTATTCACCCCTCCACTTT. It encodes CASSPPGGSYSPLHF.

V gene TRBV5-4 combines with J gene TRBJ2-7; perhaps TRBD1 as D (6 bases). The CDR3 sequence is 16 residues long. V was pared by 0 bases and J by 0 bases, with 13 bases between. Germline V gene data show CDR1 as SGHNT and CDR2 as YYREEE (reference sequence). The CDR3 DNA reads TGTGCCAGCAGCTTGGCCGAGGGGACAAGCTCCTACGAGCAGTACTTC. Its translation is CASSLAEGTSSYEQYF.

The rearrangement links TRBV2 to TRBJ2-2; the D is unclear. Germline CDR1 and CDR2: SNHLY and FYNNEI. V was clipped by 6 bases and J by 5 bases, with 19 bases between them. CDR3 length equals 16 residues. In DNA form, the CDR3 reads TGTGCCAGCAGCCCTGCCGACCAGTCACGGACCGGGGAGCTGTTTTTT. This translates into CASSPADQSRTGELFF.

The CDR3 DNA is TGTGCCAGCAGCTTGCGACAGGGGCGGAACGAGCAGTACTTC. Encoded protein: CASSLRQGRNEQYF. The chain joins TRBV4-2 to TRBJ2-7; TRBD1 matches 8 bases. The V gene end was trimmed by 5 bases and the J gene end by 5 bases; junction bases not matched to a gene: 8. Looked up from germline, CDR1 is LGHNA and CDR2 is YNFKEQ. The CDR3 is 14 residues long.

The genes are TRBV19 and TRBJ1-2, with D possibly being TRBD1 (5 bases). CDR1 LNHDA and CDR2 SQIVND come from the germline V gene (reference sequence). CDR3 length equals 12 residues. The V gene lost 7 bases and the J gene lost 7 bases, with 13 bases spanning the gap. CDR3 sequence (DNA): TGTGCCAGTATTGGGGGGACGGGTGGCTACACCTTC. This sequence encodes CASIGGTGGYTF.

The chain employs TRBV28 and TRBJ2-2; possible D gene TRBD1, 5 bases. V lost 8 bases and J lost 3, with 7 bases in between. The length of the CDR3 is 12 residues. CDR1 MDHEN and CDR2 SYDVKM come from the germline V gene. The CDR3 region is CASGRDTGELFF. The CDR3 region has the DNA TGTGCCAGCGGCAGGGACACCGGGGAGCTGTTTTTT.

This clone was detected once. The V gene is TRBV7-2, the J gene TRBJ1-6; no firm D call. CDR3 length: 14 residues. Germline CDR1 SGHTA, CDR2 FQGNSA. V lost 7 bases, J lost 10 bases, and 17 bases lay in between. CDR3 coding DNA: TGTGCCAGCATCCTGGGAGGATCGGGATCACCCCTCCACTTT. Translated, it gives CASILGGSGSPLHF.

The chain combines TRBV5-1 with TRBJ2-1, with D possibly being TRBD2 (5 bases). This CDR3 has 13 residues. From germline, CDR1 is SGHRS and CDR2 YFSETQ. Deletions cut 4 bases from V and 9 bases from J, with 14 bases between. The CDR3 spells CASSPSLGSEQFF. The DNA of the CDR3 is TGCGCCAGCAGCCCCTCCCTGGGGAGTGAGCAGTTCTTC.

The J gene is TRBJ1-1, the V gene TRBV10-3; possibly TRBD1 for D (5 bases). Deletions cut 6 bases from V and 6 bases from J, with 14 bases between. The CDR3 is made up of 13 amino acids. The germline gives CDR1 ENHRY, CDR2 SYGVKD. CDR3 sequence: CAISPALGPEAFF. The CDR3 bases are TGTGCCATCAGCCCCGCCCTGGGACCTGAAGCTTTCTTT.

By frequency in the sample, this clone is medium-sized (0.01 to 0.1%). The V call is TRBV5-5, the J call TRBJ1-3; D uncertain. Per germline, CDR1 SGHKS and CDR2 YYEKEE (reference sequence). V was clipped by 2 bases and J by 4 bases, with 7 bases between them. This CDR3 is 13 amino acids long. The CDR3 DNA reads TGTGCCAGCAGCTTTTCAATGGGAAACACCATATATTTT. This sequence encodes CASSFSMGNTIYF. Filled out from reference TRBV5-5 and TRBJ1-3, the complete variable domain reads DAGVTQSPTHLIKTRGQQVTLRCSPISGHKSVSWYQQVLGQGPQFIFQYYEKEERGRGNFPDRFSARQFPNYSSELNVNALLLGDSALYLCASSFSMGNTIYFGEGSWLTVV.

The V gene is TRBV4-3, the J gene TRBJ1-6; possible D gene TRBD1, 5 bases. The CDR3 is 15 amino acids. From germline, CDR1 is LGHNA and CDR2 YSLEER. With 0 bases removed from V and 6 bases from J, the gap between germline ends came to 9 bases. In DNA, the CDR3 is TGCGCCAGCAGCCAAGAATTGACAGTTAATTCACCCCTCCACTTT. Protein sequence: CASSQELTVNSPLHF.

The chain combines TRBV9 with TRBJ2-1; D perhaps matches TRBD2 (5 bases). The CDR3 runs 13 residues. Germline V gene data show CDR1 as SGDLS and CDR2 as YYNGEE. Trimming took 0 bases from V and 6 from J, leaving 7 bases between them. CDR3 bases: TGTGCCAGCAGCGTAGGCGGGCCCAATGAGCAGTTCTTC. Translating it yields CASSVGGPNEQFF.

The chain uses TRBV29-1 and TRBJ2-1, with D perhaps assigned TRBD1 or TRBD2 (6 bases each). Germline lookup yields CDR1 SQVTM and CDR2 ANQGSEA. V dropped 0 bases and J dropped 2 bases, with 14 bases sitting between them. The CDR3 has 16 amino acids. CDR3 residues: CSVEDHPGAAYNEQFF. CDR3 in DNA: TGCAGCGTTGAAGACCACCCGGGGGCCGCCTACAATGAGCAGTTCTTC.

V usage is TRBV5-1 and J usage is TRBJ2-5, with unresolved D. Trimming stripped 0 bases from V and 5 bases from J, with 17 bases between. The CDR3 loop spans 16 amino acids. Germline V gene lookup returns CDR1 SGHRS and CDR2 YFSETQ. In DNA form, the CDR3 reads TGCGCCAGCAGCTTGGTATTGGGGAACAATGCGGAGACCCAGTACTTC. This codes for CASSLVLGNNAETQYF.

This sequence joins TRBV6-1 and TRBJ2-7; TRBD1 or TRBD2 may be the D gene (6 bases each). The CDR3 runs to 19 residues. Looked up from germline, CDR1 is MNHNS and CDR2 is SASEGT. V was clipped by 2 bases and J by 0 bases, with 23 bases between them. The CDR3 protein is CASSEMMKGGTGSSYEQYF. As DNA, the CDR3 is TGTGCCAGCAGTGAAATGATGAAAGGGGGGACGGGGAGCTCCTACGAGCAGTACTTC.

V is TRBV2 and J is TRBJ2-7; no reliable D call. The CDR3 sequence is 15 residues long. CDR1 and CDR2 (germline): SNHLY, FYNNEI. Trimming took 5 bases from V and 3 from J, leaving 17 bases between them. This chain's CDR3 is CASSRNRVNIYEQYF. The CDR3, as DNA: TGTGCCAGCAGTAGAAATCGGGTGAATATCTACGAGCAGTACTTC.

The chain joins TRBV4-2 to TRBJ2-1; 15 bases map to TRBD2. This CDR3 has 21 residues. The V and J ends lost 4 bases and 3 bases, in that order; junction bases with no gene match: 16. The V gene's germline CDR1 is LGHNA and CDR2 YNFKEQ. CDR3 nucleotide sequence: TGTGCCAGCAGCCCCCTAGGACTAGCGGGGGGGAACCCTTACCTCTACAATGAGCAGTTCTTC. Protein: CASSPLGLAGGNPYLYNEQFF.

The rearrangement uses TRBV2 and TRBJ1-1; perhaps TRBD1 as D (6 bases). Trimming removed 5 bases at V and 1 base at J, with 11 bases between. The CDR3 is 14 residues long. Germline V gene lookup returns CDR1 SNHLY and CDR2 FYNNEI. CDR3 DNA: TGTGCCAGCAGTCCAGGGGTTTCGAACACTGAAGCTTTCTTT. Residues: CASSPGVSNTEAFF.

The chain links TRBV2 to TRBJ2-2, with D possibly matching TRBD1 (5 bases). The CDR3 has 13 residues. Trimming took off 7 bases at V and 6 bases at J, with 12 bases between the two ends. Looked up from germline, CDR1 is SNHLY and CDR2 is FYNNEI. CDR3 nucleotide sequence: TGTGCCAGCATGAGGCAGGGCCCCGGGGAGCTGTTTTTT. Protein: CASMRQGPGELFF.

This clone was observed once. V usage is TRBV4-3 and J usage is TRBJ2-2; 8 bases are shared with TRBD2. Trimming cost V 0 bases and J 6 bases; bases outside gene matches: 6. Per germline, CDR1 LGHNA and CDR2 YSLEER. The CDR3 totals 16 residues. The CDR3 sequence is CASSQEGGRIAGELFF. CDR3 nucleotides: TGCGCCAGCAGCCAAGAGGGCGGGAGGATAGCCGGGGAGCTGTTTTTT.